The next 22 T cell receptor beta chains were all read from a single sample in a study of blood T cell repertoires in COVID-19. Sequenced by immunoSEQ multiplex PCR; TCRdb stores in-frame clones only, minus some. The sample shows a few hundred thousand clones, more than 75% of them seen only once. The sequencing input was peripheral blood. The source of these receptors is a man between 60 and 75 years old who had recovered from COVID-19.

V and J are TRBV7-2 and TRBJ2-1; maybe TRBD2 (6 bases). The ends were cut back, 5 bases at V and 9 bases at J, with 20 bases in the middle. The CDR3 is 15 amino acids. Germline V lookup: CDR1 SGHTA, CDR2 FQGNSA. The CDR3 protein is CASSPERLVRGEQFF. As DNA, the CDR3 is TGTGCCAGCAGCCCGGAGAGACTAGTGAGGGGTGAGCAGTTCTTC.

This CDR3 reads CASSSGLTSGRVTDTQYF. The CDR3 DNA is TGTGCCAGCAGCTCGGGCCTAACTAGCGGGAGGGTGACAGATACGCAGTATTTT. This chain connects TRBV5-6 to TRBJ2-3; 13 nucleotides match TRBD2. The CDR3 totals 18 residues. Germline V lookup: CDR1 SGHDT, CDR2 YYEEEE. Germline trimming cut 3 bases from V and 3 bases from J; bases unmatched to any gene: 10.

This chain uses TRBV19 with TRBJ1-5; D remains unclear. The V gene's germline CDR1 is LNHDA and CDR2 SQIVND (reference sequence). This CDR3 is built from 15 residues. V lost 4 bases, J lost 9 bases, and 19 bases lay in between. CDR3 DNA sequence: TGTGCCAGTAGTACCAAGTGGCCCCAACAATCGCCCCAGCATTTT. Protein product: CASSTKWPQQSPQHF. The entire variable domain, with the rest obtained from reference TRBV19 and TRBJ1-5, is as follows: DGGITQSPKYLFRKEGQNVTLSCEQNLNHDAMYWYRQDPGQGLRLIYYSQIVNDFQKGDIAEGYSVSREKKESFPLTVTSAQKNPTAFYLCASSTKWPQQSPQHFGDGTRLSIL.

The gene calls are TRBV9 and TRBJ2-7, with 11 bases matching TRBD1. Germline values: CDR1 SGDLS, CDR2 YYNGEE. This CDR3 region has 14 residues. J was trimmed by 7 bases and V by 4 bases; bases with no gene match: 7. The CDR3 protein is CASSRDRGTGEQYF. For the CDR3, the DNA is TGTGCCAGCAGCCGGGACAGGGGGACGGGTGAGCAGTACTTC.

The chain has TRBV20-1 and TRBJ1-1, with a tentative D call TRBD1 (5 bases). The CDR3 sequence is 16 residues long. Trimming pared 3 bases from V and 0 bases from J, leaving 17 bases between. Germline CDR1 reads DFQATT; CDR2 reads SNEGSKA (reference sequence). In DNA form, the CDR3 reads TGCAGTGCTAGTTCTGGGGCAGGGCTCTTGAACACTGAAGCTTTCTTT. Encoded protein: CSASSGAGLLNTEAFF.

This chain joins TRBV19 and TRBJ2-1; a possible D gene is TRBD2 (6 bases). The CDR3 loop spans 15 amino acids. Trimming cost V 8 bases and J 7 bases, with 21 bases left between them. CDR1 LNHDA and CDR2 SQIVND come from the germline V gene (reference sequence). The CDR3 coding sequence is TGTGCCAGTTCCAATTTTGCCGGGACTCCAAATGAGCAGTTCTTC. It codes for CASSNFAGTPNEQFF.

The V and J genes are TRBV29-1 and TRBJ1-5, with D possibly matching TRBD1 (6 bases). This CDR3 spans 12 amino acids. Germline assignment: CDR1 SQVTM and CDR2 ANQGSEA. The V end lost 5 bases, the J end lost 7 bases, and 12 bases lay between the germline ends. This chain's CDR3 is CSVSQGSQPQHF. The CDR3 DNA reads TGCAGCGTTTCACAGGGTTCGCAGCCCCAGCATTTT.

The chain is built from TRBV18 and TRBJ2-5; D ambiguous. The CDR3 length is 13 residues. Germline CDR1 KGHSH, CDR2 LQKENI. V was pared by 0 bases and J by 5 bases, with 7 bases between. In DNA form, the CDR3 reads TGTGCCAGCTCACCACCAACGGTGGAGACCCAGTACTTC. As protein: CASSPPTVETQYF.

The rearrangement links TRBV7-9 to TRBJ2-7; D remains unclear. V lost 0 bases, J lost 3 bases, and 6 bases lay in between. The CDR3 runs to 13 residues. CDR1 SEHNR and CDR2 FQNEAQ come from the germline V gene (reference sequence). The CDR3 protein is CASSLASDYEQYF. The CDR3 nucleotides read TGTGCCAGCAGCTTAGCGAGCGACTACGAGCAGTACTTC. The full variable domain, its missing parts supplied by reference TRBV7-9 and TRBJ2-7, is DTGVSQNPRHKITKRGQNVTFRCDPISEHNRLYWYRQTLGQGPEFLTYFQNEAQLEKSRLLSDRFSAERPKGSFSTLEIQRTEQGDSAMYLCASSLASDYEQYFGPGTRLTVT.

Written as DNA, the CDR3 is TGTGCCAGCAGCCAAGTCGGAGTTGAGGCAGAGACCCAGTACTTC. It is translated as CASSQVGVEAETQYF. The chain links TRBV3-1 (or the pseudogene TRBV3-2) to TRBJ2-5; no reliable D call. The CDR3 totals 15 residues. V was pared by 1 base and J by 4 bases, with 13 bases between. Germline CDR1 reads LGHDT; CDR2 reads YNNKEL (reference sequence).

As concerns this clone: A junction end diverges from the germline sequence, so it may reflect a read error. The V call is TRBV28, the J call TRBJ1-1; D not certain. Germline CDR1 MDHEN, CDR2 SYDVKM. The CDR3 is 13 amino acids. CDR3 in amino acids: CASSSGLWPFDPF. The DNA of the CDR3 is TGTGCCAGCAGCAGCGGTCTCTGGCCCTTTGACCCCTTT.

The chain joins TRBV12-3 or TRBV12-4 to TRBJ1-2; maybe TRBD1 (5 bases). The V and J ends lost 0 bases and 8 bases respectively, with 10 bases between them. This CDR3 is built from 13 residues. Here the CDR3 reads CASSLASRGGYTF. The CDR3 nucleotides are TGTGCCAGCAGTTTAGCCTCAAGGGGAGGCTACACCTTC.

V and J are TRBV18 and TRBJ1-2; no clear D gene. This CDR3 is built from 14 residues. Deletions cut 2 bases from V and 6 bases from J, with 13 bases between. CDR1 and CDR2 from the germline V gene are KGHSH and LQKENI. The CDR3 DNA sequence: TGTGCCAGCTCACCAAGCGGAGGGCTGGATGGCTACACCTTC. As protein: CASSPSGGLDGYTF.

V gene TRBV5-1 combines with J gene TRBJ2-5; TRBD2 agrees at 10 bases. Germline V gene lookup returns CDR1 SGHRS and CDR2 YFSETQ. V was pared by 5 bases and J by 2 bases, with 9 bases of the junction left unmatched. The CDR3 is made up of 16 amino acids. Written as DNA, the CDR3 is TGCGCCAGCAGGTTTGGGTCTAGCGGGGGTCAAGAGACCCAGTACTTC. Protein: CASRFGSSGGQETQYF.

V usage is TRBV27 and J usage is TRBJ2-5, with no clear D. Germline assignment: CDR1 MNHEY and CDR2 SMNVEV (reference sequence). The CDR3 is 15 amino acids. The V gene lost 2 bases and the J gene lost 1 base, with 11 bases spanning the gap. CDR3 sequence (DNA): TGTGCCAGCAGTTTAACCCCAGGAAGCCAAGAGACCCAGTACTTC. This encodes CASSLTPGSQETQYF.

V gene TRBV6-5 combines with J gene TRBJ1-1; no definite D call. Trimming pared 8 bases from V and 5 bases from J, leaving 18 bases between. Germline CDR1 MNHEY, CDR2 SVGAGI. The CDR3 loop spans 14 amino acids. CDR3 bases: TGTGCCAGCCTATCCTCCAGGCCGCCGACTGAAGCTTTCTTT. Translation: CASLSSRPPTEAFF.

The gene calls are TRBV5-1 and TRBJ2-2; D perhaps matches TRBD1 (5 bases). Germline CDR1 reads SGHRS; CDR2 reads YFSETQ. The CDR3 has 16 amino acids. The V end was cut by 0 bases, the J end by 1 base, with 10 bases between. The CDR3 region has the DNA TGCGCCAGCAGCTTGGCTGGGGCAATGAACACCGGGGAGCTGTTTTTT. Encoded protein: CASSLAGAMNTGELFF.

The chain uses TRBV29-1 and TRBJ2-6, with D tentatively TRBD2 (7 bases). Germline CDR1 reads SQVTM; CDR2 reads ANQGSEA. V lost 1 base, J lost 0 bases, and 19 bases lay in between. The length of the CDR3 is 19 residues. The CDR3 protein is CSVEGVGGGAFSGANVLTF. DNA of the CDR3: TGCAGCGTTGAAGGCGTCGGAGGGGGGGCATTCTCTGGGGCCAACGTCCTGACTTTC.

The rearrangement uses TRBV29-1 and TRBJ2-1; TRBD2 agrees at 9 bases. The J segment lost 13 bases and the V segment lost 2 bases, leaving 9 bases of the junction unmatched. This CDR3 has 13 residues. Per the germline V gene, CDR1 is SQVTM and CDR2 is ANQGSEA. The DNA of the CDR3 is TGCAGCGTTGAAACGTCGCCTAGCGGGAAACAGTTCTTC. Encoded protein: CSVETSPSGKQFF.

The chain joins TRBV7-2 to TRBJ1-4, with 10 bases identical to TRBD1. Per the germline V gene, CDR1 is SGHTA and CDR2 is FQGNSA. CDR3 length equals 19 residues. Unmatched junction bases numbered 19, after V lost 2 bases and J lost 10 bases. The CDR3 sequence: CASSLPPQGQGWTLGKLFF. The CDR3, as DNA: TGTGCCAGCAGCTTACCACCCCAGGGACAGGGGTGGACCCTGGGAAAACTGTTTTTT.

V is TRBV10-3 and J is TRBJ2-7, with TRBD2 matching 9 bases. The V gene's germline CDR1 is ENHRY and CDR2 SYGVKD. This CDR3 has 15 residues. Trimming removed 4 bases from V and 2 bases from J; junction bases left unmatched: 6. The CDR3 spells CAISAASGETYEQYF. CDR3 DNA: TGTGCCATCAGTGCAGCTAGCGGGGAGACCTACGAGCAGTACTTC.

The rearrangement joins TRBV30 to TRBJ2-3; 13 nucleotides agree with TRBD2. V was clipped by 8 bases and J by 0 bases; unmatched bases: 5. From germline, CDR1 is GTSNPN and CDR2 SVGIG (reference sequence). The length of the CDR3 is 15 residues. The CDR3 reads CARTSGGFSTDTQYF. The CDR3 nucleotides read TGTGCCCGGACTAGCGGGGGATTTAGCACAGATACGCAGTATTTT.